The TCR beta chain described here comes from a study of cytomegalovirus exposure and HLA in healthy donors (dated by TCRdb to 2016 to 2017). About the study as a whole: According to an earlier analysis of around 600 of the donors, about 179 million T cells yielded 120 million or so unique TCR beta sequences and approximately 280 Gb of sequence data. Roughly 300 gigabases of sequencing data and approximately 80 million unique TCR sequences were included in an early release covering roughly 600 HLA-typed donors. Of the approximately 400 genotyped donors, 65% to 90% fell in the genetic ancestry cluster associated with self-reported Caucasian donors. The study aimed to test whether cataloging public T cell receptors could reveal signatures of past pathogen exposure. The study profiled the T cell repertoires of 550 to 700 subjects by immunosequencing and related them to cytomegalovirus serostatus. Along with the roughly 610-subject first cohort, a separate validation cohort of over a hundred different subjects was used. High-throughput TCR immunosequencing, statistical association of individual TCRs with disease status, and machine learning were combined to predict cytomegalovirus infection status. To study patterns of TCR occurrence, a later analysis re-analyzed previously published TCR beta repertoires from around 670 donors and added high-resolution HLA genotyping. The later analysis used no new phenotypic data to find candidate immune exposures, relying instead on TCR beta sequences and their occurrence across donors. An earlier analysis of roughly 600 of the donors used high-throughput TCR beta sequencing to judge whether each TCR beta V gene segment behaved as functional or pseudogenic. Donor age, sex, ethnicity and CMV serostatus were collected together with the repertoire data. A later genetic analysis used genome-wide SNP genotypes for 398 of the 666 donors, treating that subset as a discovery cohort. Every repertoire in the discovery cohort had been generated on one and the same sequencing platform. HLA typing included class I and class II loci at four-digit resolution. The number of typed donors differed by locus: about 620-640 for A, B, C, DRB1 and DQB1; approximately 530 for DQA1; around 580 for DPA1; and some 430 for DPB1. A handful of DR-DQ haplotypes were handled as single units for association and clustering because linkage in the cohort was strong. On average, roughly 250,000 unique TCR beta nucleotide sequences were sequenced per donor among several hundred genotyped donors of the cohort, with roughly a sixth of those sequences being non-productive. Summary of the overall study and its limitations: A further reported finding was that TCR beta sequences accurately predicted the HLA-A and HLA-B alleles for most subjects in the first cohort. Compared with equally common non-associated chains, HLA-associated TCR beta chains in a later analysis were more clonally expanded and had lower generation probabilities. When HLA alleles, especially DR and DQ, strongly co-occurred, attributing TCR associations to individual alleles was difficult. In an earlier analysis of 587 of the donors, most TCR beta V segments were observed in productive rearrangements about 87% or about 30% of the time, broadly matching IMGT annotations. HLA typing was unavailable for some donors at each locus, so association tests used only the typed subset. A later genetic analysis associated a missense DCLRE1C variant with V-gene and J-gene trimming of TCR beta chains, and an independent cohort replicated the association. A later analysis associated 15,000 or so TCR beta sequences with specific HLA alleles at a false discovery rate of 0.05. The study gave a list of around 170 TCR beta chains associated with cytomegalovirus. A group of highly shared sequence variants was considered likely to be a technical artifact of the sequencing pipeline. While some public TCRs were present in many individuals, most TCR sequences turned up only very rarely across donors. A later analysis found that most CMV-associated TCR beta chains appeared HLA-restricted, with HLA associations seemingly driven largely by CMV exposure. In a later analysis, the rate of TCR association differed among HLA loci, with DRB1 alleles having the most associated TCRs and HLA-C alleles having the fewest. The classifier was reported to diagnose cytomegalovirus status with high specificity and sensitivity in both the original cohort and the validation cohort. In a later analysis, several top co-occurrence clusters were reported to appear linked to parvovirus B19, influenza, CMV and Epstein-Barr virus. The 87-base-pair reads could not distinguish some IMGT-functional V segments, including TRBV6-2 and TRBV6-3, so those segments were excluded. Linkage disequilibrium might explain the correlated functional status among segregating V segments, but an unknown experimental factor could not be excluded. According to the authors, the approach could potentially be generalized to other disease states and immunological phenotypes. Roughly uniform sequencing depth across donors was assumed in presence/absence analyses, although this assumption may not hold. Seventeen rarely observed V segments, including chromosome 9 orphons, were excluded from the earlier analysis of some 590 of the donors because counts were too low. Only TCR beta chains were sequenced in this cohort, and the absence of alpha or paired-chain data limited detectable features. Compared with the approximately 670-donor mean, donors in an Asian-associated ancestry cluster had fewer N-insertions in productive TCRs, according to a later genetic analysis. CMV serostatus was the only immune exposure information available for the cohort. In vitro tests confirmed that a few of the cytomegalovirus-associated TCR beta chains recognize cytomegalovirus antigens.

As to this clone: Its antigen remains unidentified.

In total, around 600 healthy bone marrow donors made up the cohort. At the time of sampling, every cohort member was nominally healthy, though immune exposures that went unrecorded were likely present. The donor tested CMV seropositive, placing the donor among the 289 seropositive members of the cohort. Every donor gave a peripheral blood sample, and the peripheral blood mononuclear cells from that sample were used for TCR beta sequencing. The Qiagen DNeasy Blood Extraction Kit was used to extract genomic DNA from the blood cell samples. CDR1 and CDR2 (LGHNA, YSLEER) derive from the germline V gene. Trimming removed 0 bases from V and 7 bases from J, leaving 15 bases between the germline ends. The CDR3, from cysteine to phenylalanine, totals 15 residues. Just CDR3 DNA is preserved here, 45 bases in frame from base 1. Receptor libraries were prepared by the immunoSEQ multiplex PCR assay. A mixture of 60 forward primers for TCR Vbeta segments and 13 reverse primers for TCR Jbeta segments was used in the multiplex PCR. The CDR3 region of rearranged TCR beta genes was amplified from genomic DNA with a multiplex PCR assay. The amplified TCR beta libraries were sequenced on the Illumina HiSeq System as 87-base-pair reads. From the authors' description of their analysis: A later analysis counted tens of millions of unique TCR beta chains across the 690 or so repertoires, and some 12 million of these chains were shared by at least two donors. A nearest-neighbor algorithm error-corrected the raw reads and collapsed the reads into unique sequences, merging closely related sequences to remove PCR and sequencing errors. V, D and J gene segments were assigned by aligning CDR3 sequences to IMGT reference sequences. For a sequence to be retained, at least a six-nucleotide match to both a V gene segment and a J gene segment was required. A rearrangement was called productive if the CDR3 had no stop codons and remained in frame with V and J, and every other rearrangement was called non-productive. Following IMGT convention, CDR3 was defined as the stretch from the second conserved V-encoded cysteine to the conserved J-encoded phenylalanine. The earlier analysis of a few hundred of the donors excluded sequences that lacked an unambiguous match to a single V gene segment. In an earlier analysis of approximately 590 of the donors, V segments were called functional above 56.7% productive rearrangements and were called segregating when the between-donor standard deviation exceeded 5%. To diagnose cytomegalovirus status from the catalog of TCR beta chain sequences, a statistical classification framework was built. In a later analysis, V and J genes were assigned by comparing TCR nucleotide sequences against IMGT/GENE-DB human TR gene sequences. In a later analysis, CDR3 sequences and most-parsimonious VDJ recombination scenarios were assigned using the TCRdist pipeline. In a later analysis, each TCR beta chain was defined by its CDR3 amino acid sequence together with its V-gene family, and reads without a unique V-gene family were excluded. To address suspected cross-contamination and a sequencing artifact, a later analysis removed 592 highly shared, low-generation-probability nucleotide sequences. For each public chain, a later analysis derived a clonal expansion index from normalized ranks of inferred template counts within each repertoire. Generation probabilities in a later analysis came from a VDJ recombination model fitted to out-of-frame rearrangements, and those results were checked against IGoR. Hypergeometric tests were used in a later analysis to score TCR-TCR, TCR-HLA and TCR-CMV co-occurrence, with a repertoire-size bias correction applied to the TCR pairs. False discovery rates were estimated in a later analysis by permuting HLA or CMV assignments 20 times. A later analysis grouped co-occurring TCRs with DBSCAN, adding TCRdist sequence similarity when clustering within HLA-allele-positive subsets. For co-occurrence clustering, repertoires with fewer than 30,000 or more than 120,000 public chains were excluded, along with 4 to 6 repertoires with anomalous nucleotide sharing. The table comes from immuneACCESS by way of TCRdb, which keeps in-frame sequences with V and J called. Part of the clones is missing from these tables; in studies checked, under half for an unresolved V gene and the rest for unknown reasons. The V and J calls and clone size are taken from that table; D and trimming were inferred from the DNA. This sample's table contains tens of thousands of clones. Approximately 6% of the sample rests with the top ten.

This receptor chain uses TRBV4-3 and TRBJ2-5, and the D gene may be TRBD1, 5 bases matching. This clonotype was obtained from a girl aged 5-17 years in good health and CMV-seropositive. Sequences were obtained from PBMCs. The sequence in DNA is TGCGCCAGCAGCCAAGATGATCGAGGCAGGGCGACCCAGTACTTC. Its product reads: CASSQDDRGRATQYF.